A selection of T cell receptor beta chains follows, all from one sample in a study of cytomegalovirus exposure and HLA in healthy donors. The repertoire was sequenced with immunoSEQ multiplex PCR; TCRdb's copy has only in-frame clones and lacks some. The sample yields 120,000 or so clones, around 85% seen once. The source material was PBMCs. The receptor source for this set is a man aged 18 to 30 in good health and CMV-seropositive. The CDR3 runs from the conserved cysteine through the conserved F or W. A D gene is named only where the DNA matches it firmly. Some rows mark clone size as missing; the rest say once, few, many or name a class of expanded clone.

j_gene: TRBJ2-7
v_gene: TRBV5-1
len: 16
abundance: -
d_gene: -
CDR3nt: TGCGCCAGCAGCCAGGGACTCCCTACTGGATGGTACGAGCAGTACTTC
CDR3aa: CASSQGLPTGWYEQYF

j_gene: TRBJ1-5
v_gene: TRBV19
len: 15
abundance: -
d_gene: -
CDR3nt: TGTGCCAGTAGTCGGGTTCCCACGGGCAATCAGCCCCAGCATTTT
CDR3aa: CASSRVPTGNQPQHF

j_gene: TRBJ1-2
v_gene: TRBV29-1
len: 13
abundance: -
d_gene: -
CDR3nt: TGCAGCGTCTTCCTACTTAACCACTATGGCTACACCTTC
CDR3aa: CSVFLLNHYGYTF

j_gene: TRBJ2-1
v_gene: TRBV27
len: 17
abundance: -
d_gene: TRBD2
CDR3nt: TGTGCCAGCAGTCGGACTAGCGGGGGGCCCTCCTACAATGAGCAGTTCTTC
CDR3aa: CASSRTSGGPSYNEQFF

j_gene: TRBJ2-2
v_gene: TRBV29-1
len: 15
abundance: -
d_gene: TRBD2
CDR3nt: TGCAGCGTAAAAGGGACTAGCGGCTACACCGGGGAGCTGTTTTTT
CDR3aa: CSVKGTSGYTGELFF

j_gene: TRBJ2-3
v_gene: TRBV28
len: 18
abundance: -
d_gene: -
CDR3nt: TGTGCCAGCAGCCCCGATTGGTTGCGGGGTCATAGCACAGATACGCAGTATTTT
CDR3aa: CASSPDWLRGHSTDTQYF

j_gene: TRBJ2-2
v_gene: TRBV28
len: 14
abundance: -
d_gene: TRBD2
CDR3nt: TGTGCCAGCCGTGAGGCGGGGGACACCGGGGAGCTGTTTTTT
CDR3aa: CASREAGDTGELFF

j_gene: TRBJ1-2
v_gene: TRBV19
len: 14
abundance: -
d_gene: -
CDR3nt: TGTGCCAGTAAAGGGAGGCCAGGGCGTTTTGGCTACACCTTC
CDR3aa: CASKGRPGRFGYTF

j_gene: TRBJ2-1
v_gene: TRBV7-8
len: 18
abundance: -
d_gene: TRBD1
CDR3nt: TGTGCCAGCAGCTCTCGATGGGACAGGGGACTGGAGTTTGATGAGCAGTTCTTC
CDR3aa: CASSSRWDRGLEFDEQFF

j_gene: TRBJ1-1
v_gene: TRBV5-1
len: 13
abundance: once
d_gene: -
CDR3nt: TGCGCCAGCAGCTTGGCACAGAACACTGAAGCTTTCTTT
CDR3aa: CASSLAQNTEAFF

j_gene: TRBJ2-1
v_gene: TRBV10-1
len: 13
abundance: once
d_gene: -
CDR3nt: TGCGCCAGCTCCCAGGGATCCTACAATGAGCAGTTCTTC
CDR3aa: CASSQGSYNEQFF

j_gene: TRBJ1-2
v_gene: TRBV4-1
len: 15
abundance: -
d_gene: -
CDR3nt: TGCGCCAGCAGCCAAGTAGGGGGGGCATACGATGGCTACACCTTC
CDR3aa: CASSQVGGAYDGYTF

j_gene: TRBJ2-4
v_gene: TRBV27
len: 16
abundance: -
d_gene: -
CDR3nt: TGTGCCAGCAGTTTCTCCTCTCAGGGAGCCAAAAACATTCAGTACTTC
CDR3aa: CASSFSSQGAKNIQYF

j_gene: TRBJ2-2
v_gene: TRBV5-1
len: 13
abundance: once
d_gene: -
CDR3nt: TGCGCCAGCAGCTTGGTCGACACCGGGGAGCTGTTTTTT
CDR3aa: CASSLVDTGELFF

j_gene: TRBJ2-1
v_gene: TRBV25-1
len: 15
abundance: once
d_gene: TRBD1
CDR3nt: TGTGCCAGCAGTGCTCGACAGGGGGAAATGAATGAGCAGTTCTTC
CDR3aa: CASSARQGEMNEQFF

j_gene: TRBJ2-5
v_gene: TRBV27
len: 14
abundance: -
d_gene: -
CDR3nt: TGTGCCAGCAGTATCCGGGGGGCCCAAGAGACCCAGTACTTC
CDR3aa: CASSIRGAQETQYF

j_gene: TRBJ1-5
v_gene: TRBV10-3
len: 14
abundance: -
d_gene: -
CDR3nt: TGTGCCATCAGTGATGCCCCGTCTGGCCAGCCCCAGCATTTT
CDR3aa: CAISDAPSGQPQHF

j_gene: TRBJ2-7
v_gene: TRBV6-4
len: 14
abundance: -
d_gene: TRBD1
CDR3nt: TGTGCCAGCAGACAGGGGGGAGGATCCTACGAGCAGTACTTC
CDR3aa: CASRQGGGSYEQYF

j_gene: TRBJ2-7
v_gene: TRBV7-2
len: 14
abundance: -
d_gene: TRBD1
CDR3nt: TGTGCCAGCAGCTTAGGCAGGGGGCACTACGAGCAGTACTTC
CDR3aa: CASSLGRGHYEQYF

j_gene: TRBJ2-3
v_gene: TRBV4-1
len: 15
abundance: -
d_gene: -
CDR3nt: TGCGCCAGCAGCCAAGTGGGAGCTAGCACAGATACGCAGTATTTT
CDR3aa: CASSQVGASTDTQYF

j_gene: TRBJ2-7
v_gene: TRBV5-4
len: 15
abundance: once
d_gene: -
CDR3nt: TGTGCCAGCAGCTTGGGTGCGGACAGACTCTACGAGCAGTACTTC
CDR3aa: CASSLGADRLYEQYF

j_gene: TRBJ2-4
v_gene: TRBV2
len: 11
abundance: once
d_gene: -
CDR3nt: TGTGCCAGCAGTGAAGCGACAGGCCAGTACTTC
CDR3aa: CASSEATGQYF

j_gene: TRBJ1-1
v_gene: TRBV19
len: 13
abundance: once
d_gene: -
CDR3nt: TGTGCCAGTATCGGGGGTAGGAACACTGAAGCTTTCTTT
CDR3aa: CASIGGRNTEAFF

j_gene: TRBJ2-5
v_gene: TRBV7-7
len: 13
abundance: -
d_gene: -
CDR3nt: TGTGCCAGCAGCTCCGGACTTGGAGAGACCCAGTACTTC
CDR3aa: CASSSGLGETQYF

j_gene: TRBJ1-4
v_gene: TRBV2
len: 13
abundance: -
d_gene: -
CDR3nt: TGTGCCAGCAGCGTCAGCAGGGATGAAAAACTGTTTTTT
CDR3aa: CASSVSRDEKLFF

j_gene: TRBJ2-7
v_gene: TRBV19
len: 13
abundance: -
d_gene: -
CDR3nt: TGTGCCAGTAGTCAACAGGGCTTCTACGAGCAGTACTTC
CDR3aa: CASSQQGFYEQYF

j_gene: TRBJ1-1
v_gene: TRBV4-3
len: 16
abundance: -
d_gene: -
CDR3nt: TGCGCCAGCAGCCAAGTTCCGGGACTCACTAACACTGAAGCTTTCTTT
CDR3aa: CASSQVPGLTNTEAFF

j_gene: TRBJ2-2
v_gene: TRBV4-3
len: 13
abundance: -
d_gene: TRBD1
CDR3nt: TGCGCCAGCAGCCAGGACAGGGCCGGGGAGCTGTTTTTT
CDR3aa: CASSQDRAGELFF

j_gene: TRBJ1-5
v_gene: TRBV7-6
len: 15
abundance: -
d_gene: -
CDR3nt: TGTGCCAGCAGCTTAGGGACTGATAGCAATCAGCCCCAGCATTTT
CDR3aa: CASSLGTDSNQPQHF

j_gene: TRBJ2-1
v_gene: TRBV6-5
len: 15
abundance: -
d_gene: TRBD2
CDR3nt: TGTGCCAGCAGTACGTATCGGGGGGGCCACAATGAGCAGTTCTTC
CDR3aa: CASSTYRGGHNEQFF

j_gene: TRBJ2-5
v_gene: TRBV10-3
len: 13
abundance: -
d_gene: -
CDR3nt: TGTGCCACCGTAGGACCCGACGGGGGGACCCAGTACTTC
CDR3aa: CATVGPDGGTQYF

j_gene: TRBJ2-5
v_gene: TRBV7-2
len: 14
abundance: -
d_gene: TRBD2
CDR3nt: TGTGCCAGCAGCTTAGGGGGCGGGGGAGAGACCCAGTACTTC
CDR3aa: CASSLGGGGETQYF

j_gene: TRBJ2-5
v_gene: TRBV4-2
len: 14
abundance: -
d_gene: -
CDR3nt: TGTGCCAGCAGCCAAGATAGAAAGAAAGAGACCCAGTACTTC
CDR3aa: CASSQDRKKETQYF

j_gene: TRBJ2-5
v_gene: TRBV18
len: 15
abundance: -
d_gene: -
CDR3nt: TGTGCCAGCTCACCGGACATCGGCGGTAGAGAGACCCAGTACTTC
CDR3aa: CASSPDIGGRETQYF

j_gene: TRBJ1-5
v_gene: TRBV5-1
len: 13
abundance: -
d_gene: -
CDR3nt: TGCGCCAGCAGCTTGGATCCGGATCAGCCCCAGCATTTT
CDR3aa: CASSLDPDQPQHF

j_gene: TRBJ2-2
v_gene: TRBV11-2
len: 15
abundance: -
d_gene: TRBD2
CDR3nt: TGTGCCAGCAGTTTAGCGGGGGGCTCCTCCGGGGAGCTGTTTTTT
CDR3aa: CASSLAGGSSGELFF

j_gene: TRBJ2-1
v_gene: TRBV27
len: 15
abundance: -
d_gene: -
CDR3nt: TGTGCCAGCAGTCGTCCCATGAGCTCCTACAATGAGCAGTTCTTC
CDR3aa: CASSRPMSSYNEQFF

j_gene: TRBJ1-1
v_gene: TRBV15
len: 15
abundance: -
d_gene: TRBD1
CDR3nt: TGTGCCACCAGCAGCGACCGCAGGGGGACGATTGAAGCTTTCTTT
CDR3aa: CATSSDRRGTIEAFF

j_gene: TRBJ2-5
v_gene: TRBV27
len: 17
abundance: -
d_gene: TRBD2
CDR3nt: TGTGCCAGCAGTTTATCGAGGCGGGGGGCCGCCCCAGAGACCCAGTACTTC
CDR3aa: CASSLSRRGAAPETQYF

j_gene: TRBJ2-7
v_gene: TRBV7-9
len: 12
abundance: -
d_gene: -
CDR3nt: TGTGCCAGCAGCGGCGGATCCTACGAGCAGTACTTC
CDR3aa: CASSGGSYEQYF

j_gene: TRBJ2-3
v_gene: TRBV10-1
len: 16
abundance: -
d_gene: -
CDR3nt: TGCGCCAGCAGTCACACCCTAGAAGGTGGCACAGATACGCAGTATTTT
CDR3aa: CASSHTLEGGTDTQYF

j_gene: TRBJ1-1
v_gene: TRBV15
len: 15
abundance: -
d_gene: -
CDR3nt: TGTGCCACGACTACAGGGCAAGTAGTGAACACTGAAGCTTTCTTT
CDR3aa: CATTTGQVVNTEAFF

j_gene: TRBJ1-4
v_gene: TRBV6-4
len: 15
abundance: few
d_gene: -
CDR3nt: TGTGCCAGCAGTGACTCTAGTGTACCAGGGGAAAAACTGTTTTTT
CDR3aa: CASSDSSVPGEKLFF

j_gene: TRBJ1-5
v_gene: TRBV5-5
len: 14
abundance: -
d_gene: -
CDR3nt: TGTGCCAGCAGTAGAGGACAAAGCAATCAGCCCCAGCATTTT
CDR3aa: CASSRGQSNQPQHF

j_gene: TRBJ1-1
v_gene: TRBV5-4
len: 14
abundance: -
d_gene: -
CDR3nt: TGTGCCAGCAGCCCCCTGGCGGGGGACACTGAAGCTTTCTTT
CDR3aa: CASSPLAGDTEAFF

j_gene: TRBJ2-7
v_gene: TRBV27
len: 15
abundance: -
d_gene: TRBD1
CDR3nt: TGTGCCAGCAGTCCCTGGACAGGGAGCACCTACGAGCAGTACTTC
CDR3aa: CASSPWTGSTYEQYF

j_gene: TRBJ1-2
v_gene: TRBV27
len: 14
abundance: -
d_gene: TRBD1
CDR3nt: TGTGCCAGCAGTTCCTCCGGGACAGGGGATGGCTACACCTTC
CDR3aa: CASSSSGTGDGYTF

j_gene: TRBJ2-7
v_gene: TRBV5-1
len: 15
abundance: -
d_gene: -
CDR3nt: TGCGCCAGCAGCGAGGGGGTAGGGGTCTCCTACGAGCAGTACTTC
CDR3aa: CASSEGVGVSYEQYF

j_gene: TRBJ2-7
v_gene: TRBV5-1
len: 14
abundance: -
d_gene: TRBD2
CDR3nt: TGCGCCAGCAGCGGGGGACTAGACCTCTACGAGCAGTACTTC
CDR3aa: CASSGGLDLYEQYF

j_gene: TRBJ2-2
v_gene: TRBV15
len: 13
abundance: -
d_gene: -
CDR3nt: TGTGCCAGTATGACAGGAAACACCGGGGAGCTGTTTTTT
CDR3aa: CASMTGNTGELFF

j_gene: TRBJ1-1
v_gene: TRBV20-1
len: 11
abundance: -
d_gene: -
CDR3nt: TGCAGTGCTAGTAGGAACACTGAAGCTTTCTTT
CDR3aa: CSASRNTEAFF

j_gene: TRBJ1-2
v_gene: TRBV28
len: 14
abundance: -
d_gene: -
CDR3nt: TGTGCCAGCAGAATGTCGGGTTCCATCTATGGCTACACCTTC
CDR3aa: CASRMSGSIYGYTF

j_gene: TRBJ2-7
v_gene: TRBV7-2
len: 17
abundance: -
d_gene: TRBD1
CDR3nt: TGTGCCAGCAGCTTACATCGGGACAGGGAAGGCTTGGGCGAGCAGTACTTC
CDR3aa: CASSLHRDREGLGEQYF

j_gene: TRBJ1-5
v_gene: TRBV4-3
len: 15
abundance: once
d_gene: -
CDR3nt: TGCGCCAGTAGGGGACACCTCGGGAGCAATCAGCCCCAGCATTTT
CDR3aa: CASRGHLGSNQPQHF

j_gene: TRBJ2-2
v_gene: TRBV10-1
len: 14
abundance: -
d_gene: -
CDR3nt: TGCGCCAGCAGTGAGTTGAGAGCGTCCGGGGAGCTGTTTTTT
CDR3aa: CASSELRASGELFF

j_gene: TRBJ2-3
v_gene: TRBV7-9
len: 16
abundance: -
d_gene: TRBD1
CDR3nt: TGTGCCAGCAGCGCTGACAGGGGTAACCGCCTAGATACGCAGTATTTT
CDR3aa: CASSADRGNRLDTQYF

j_gene: TRBJ2-3
v_gene: TRBV27
len: 17
abundance: few
d_gene: TRBD2
CDR3nt: TGTGCCAGCAGTTTAAATCAGCGGGGGGTACTCACAGATACGCAGTATTTT
CDR3aa: CASSLNQRGVLTDTQYF

j_gene: TRBJ1-2
v_gene: TRBV2
len: 13
abundance: -
d_gene: -
CDR3nt: TGTGCGTTGGTCGGGGATGCTAACTATGGCTACACCTTC
CDR3aa: CALVGDANYGYTF

j_gene: TRBJ1-2
v_gene: TRBV19
len: 14
abundance: few
d_gene: TRBD1
CDR3nt: TGTGCCAGTAGTATAGAGGGCAGGGGGCGAGGCTACACCTTC
CDR3aa: CASSIEGRGRGYTF